The 23 T cell receptor beta chains listed next were all sequenced from one sample in a study of human T cells and chemical hapten exposure. MiXCR, applied by TCRdb to the RACE reads, yields one record per CDR3 protein. The data show more than 150,000 distinct CDR3 sequences, around 30% seen once. The time point denotes: pre-sensitization, week 0. The sample's treatment: therapeutic diphenylcyclopropenone sensitization with weekly scalp DPC. Sequencing was performed on whole blood, taken in connection with sensitization to the hapten diphenylcyclopropenone (DPC). The receptors were sampled from a woman in her thirties with alopecia areata. Some clones in this sample may be carry-over from other donors' samples.

This clonotype was detected a few times. The chain is built from TRBV6-5 and TRBJ1-4; no firm D call. Trimming cost V 10 bases and J 5 bases, with 8 bases left between them. The germline V gene has CDR1 MNHEY and CDR2 SVGAGI. The length of the CDR3 is 11 residues. The CDR3 reads CATQENEKLFF. CDR3 nucleotides: TGTGCCACTCAGGAAAATGAAAAACTGTTTTTT.

The V gene is TRBV12-3 or TRBV12-4, the J gene TRBJ2-1, with D possibly matching TRBD1 (6 bases). CDR3 length: 15 residues. V was trimmed by 6 bases and J by 9 bases, leaving 21 bases between them. CDR3 loop: CASSPQGPLQSEQFF. CDR3 DNA sequence: TGTGCCAGCAGCCCACAGGGACCTCTACAATCTGAGCAGTTCTTC.

This clonotype was recorded a few times. The gene calls are TRBV5-1 and TRBJ2-3, with 12 bases matching TRBD2. The J segment lost 4 bases and the V segment lost 0 bases, leaving 9 bases of the junction unmatched. This CDR3 has 18 residues. The germline V gene encodes CDR1 SGHRS and CDR2 YFSETQ. The DNA of the CDR3 is TGCGCCAGCAGCTTGGGGGACTTGACTAGCGGGAGTCCAGATACGCAGTATTTT. It yields the protein CASSLGDLTSGSPDTQYF.

The CDR3 DNA is TGCGCCAGCAGCTTGTCGGTGACCGGGGGCTACACCTTC. Its protein product is CASSLSVTGGYTF. The V and J genes are TRBV5-1 and TRBJ1-2; D gene uncertain. V gave up 1 base and J gave up 8 bases, with 12 bases separating them. The CDR3 totals 13 residues. Germline CDR1 is SGHRS and CDR2 is YFSETQ.

The rearrangement joins TRBV7-2 to TRBJ2-1; D may be TRBD1 or TRBD2 (5 bases each). V lost 1 base to trimming and J lost 7 bases, with 11 bases between them. Germline V gene data show CDR1 as SGHTA and CDR2 as FQGNSA. The CDR3 is 14 amino acids. The CDR3 loop reads CASSLGGTGNEQFF. CDR3 nucleotide sequence: TGTGCCAGCAGCTTAGGGGGGACGGGGAATGAGCAGTTCTTC.

This clonotype was observed a few times. The V gene is TRBV9, the J gene TRBJ2-1; 9 nucleotides agree with TRBD2. The CDR3 is 14 amino acids. Germline V gene lookup returns CDR1 SGDLS and CDR2 YYNGEE. The V segment lost 0 bases and the J segment 6 bases; nucleotides outside the gene matches: 1. The CDR3 reads CASSVVTSGNEQFF. The CDR3 nucleotides read TGTGCCAGCAGCGTAGTGACTAGCGGCAATGAGCAGTTCTTC.

In its sample, this clonotype was seen a few times. This sequence joins TRBV11-2 and TRBJ1-3, with D maybe TRBD1 (6 bases). The V gene's germline CDR1 is SGHAT and CDR2 FQNNGV. V gave up 2 bases and J gave up 1 base, with 12 bases separating them. The CDR3 is made up of 16 amino acids. The DNA of the CDR3 is TGTGCCAGCAGCTTAAGGCGGGGGGCGTCTGGAAACACCATATATTTT. It codes for CASSLRRGASGNTIYF.

The chain's CDR3 is CASSQGGRGDTTGELFF. CDR3 DNA sequence: TGTGCCAGCAGCCAAGGGGGTCGGGGGGATACCACCGGGGAGCTGTTTTTT. The chain employs TRBV7-2 and TRBJ2-2; D might be TRBD2 (7 bases). This CDR3 comprises 17 residues. Deletions cut 5 bases from V and 4 bases from J, with 20 bases between. Germline CDR1 and CDR2: SGHTA and FQGNSA.

This clonotype showed up just a few times. This chain uses TRBV29-1 with TRBJ1-1; 8 positions agree with TRBD1. Germline CDR1 SQVTM, CDR2 ANQGSEA. The CDR3 totals 14 residues. J was trimmed by 2 bases and V by 6 bases; bases with no gene match: 8. The CDR3 region is CSVLPTGVNTEAFF. CDR3 nucleotides: TGCAGCGTCCTCCCGACAGGGGTTAACACTGAAGCTTTCTTT.

There are a few counts of this clonotype. The chain uses TRBV27 and TRBJ2-1; D gene unclear. CDR1 and CDR2 (germline): MNHEY, SMNVEV (reference sequence). Trimming removed 1 base at V and 1 base at J, with 11 bases between. The CDR3 length is 16 residues. The CDR3 DNA sequence: TGTGCCAGCAGTTTATTGCCCCCTAGGTCCTACAATGAGCAGTTCTTC. It yields the protein CASSLLPPRSYNEQFF.

V gene TRBV29-1 combines with J gene TRBJ2-7; 9 bases line up with TRBD1. V lost 5 bases to trimming and J lost 6 bases; unmatched junction nucleotides: 5. The CDR3 has 12 amino acids. Germline V gene lookup returns CDR1 SQVTM and CDR2 ANQGSEA. This CDR3 is CSVRTGDREQYF. The CDR3, as DNA: TGCAGCGTTCGGACAGGGGATCGCGAGCAGTACTTC.

The chain joins TRBV11-3 to TRBJ2-7; D ambiguous. The V gene lost 0 bases and the J gene lost 6 bases, with 9 bases spanning the gap. The CDR3 contains 13 residues. Germline CDR1 is SGHNT and CDR2 is YENEEA. The CDR3 DNA is TGTGCCAGCAGCTTAGATCAACCCCCCGAGCAGTACTTC. Its protein product is CASSLDQPPEQYF.

The chain couples TRBV20-1 to TRBJ2-1, with D maybe TRBD1 (5 bases). V was shortened by 5 bases and J by 2 bases, with 13 bases between the two germline ends. CDR1 DFQATT and CDR2 SNEGSKA come from the germline V gene (reference sequence). This CDR3 comprises 14 residues. CDR3 DNA sequence: TGCAGTGCTTCTACAGGTGTCACCTACAATGAGCAGTTCTTC. This encodes CSASTGVTYNEQFF.

This chain uses TRBV15 with TRBJ2-3; 7 nucleotides align to TRBD1. The germline CDR1 and CDR2 sequences are LNHNV and YYDKDF (reference sequence). Trimming cost V 7 bases and J 0 bases; bases outside gene matches: 7. The CDR3 is made up of 15 amino acids. The CDR3: CATNAGGPSTDTQYF. The CDR3, as DNA: TGTGCCACCAACGCAGGGGGACCTAGCACAGATACGCAGTATTTT.

This clonotype was seen only a few times. V gene TRBV10-3 combines with J gene TRBJ2-1, with D perhaps assigned TRBD1 or TRBD2 (5 bases each). The V end was cut by 3 bases, the J end by 2 bases, with 11 bases between. The CDR3 is 15 amino acids. Looked up from germline, CDR1 is ENHRY and CDR2 is SYGVKD. The CDR3 DNA follows: TGTGCCATCAGTGATTCGAGGGGTGCCTACAATGAGCAGTTCTTC. Translated, it gives CAISDSRGAYNEQFF.

A few counts support this clonotype. V gene TRBV7-8 combines with J gene TRBJ1-1; D gene uncertain. The V end was cut by 1 base, the J end by 3 bases, with 6 bases between. The CDR3 runs 13 residues. Germline V CDR1 and CDR2: SGHVS, FQNEAQ. The CDR3 here is CASSLGGDTEAFF. The CDR3 DNA reads as TGTGCCAGCAGCTTAGGAGGAGACACTGAAGCTTTCTTT.

This clonotype was observed many times. The chain combines TRBV29-1 with TRBJ2-3; D is ambiguous. This CDR3 region has 12 residues. Germline lookup yields CDR1 SQVTM and CDR2 ANQGSEA. Trimming removed 5 bases from V and 3 bases from J, with 9 bases in between. The chain's CDR3 is CSVNPLTDTQYF. In nucleotides, the CDR3 is TGCAGCGTTAATCCCCTGACAGATACGCAGTATTTT.

On this clonotype itself: A clone one base away is much larger, so this may be a read error. The CDR3 region has the DNA TGCGCCAGCAGCCAAGATACCTCCCAGAGAGGGTCGAAGAGCTATAGCTACACCTTC. The encoded protein is CASSQDTSQRGSKSYSYTF. The rearrangement joins TRBV4-3 to TRBJ1-2; no definite D call. CDR1 and CDR2 (germline): LGHNA, YSLEER. The CDR3 runs to 19 residues.

CDR3 DNA: TGCAGTGCCCAGGGGGCGTACAATGAGCAGTTCTTC. This encodes CSAQGAYNEQFF. The chain uses TRBV20-1 and TRBJ2-1, with 8 bases identical to TRBD1. Trimming removed 6 bases from V and 4 bases from J; junction bases left unmatched: 2. CDR1 and CDR2 from the germline V gene are DFQATT and SNEGSKA (reference sequence). The CDR3 is made up of 12 amino acids.

The chain employs TRBV29-1 and TRBJ2-1, with 8 bases identical to TRBD2. There are 13 residues in the CDR3. J was trimmed by 6 bases and V by 4 bases; bases with no gene match: 5. Germline CDR1 SQVTM, CDR2 ANQGSEA. DNA of the CDR3: TGCAGCGTTGGGAGCGGGAGAAGCAATGAGCAGTTCTTC. Translating gives CSVGSGRSNEQFF.

This sequence joins TRBV25-1 and TRBJ2-5, with D maybe TRBD1 (7 bases). This CDR3 comprises 14 residues. V was trimmed by 6 bases and J by 5 bases, leaving 16 bases between them. Germline values: CDR1 MGHDK, CDR2 SYGVNS. This CDR3 reads CASSNRQGGETQYF. The DNA of the CDR3 is TGTGCCAGCAGCAACCGACAGGGAGGCGAGACCCAGTACTTC.

The V gene is TRBV14, the J gene TRBJ2-1; 7 positions agree with TRBD2. J gave up 7 bases and V 0 bases, and 9 bases lay outside the gene matches. The germline CDR1 and CDR2 sequences are SGHDN and FVKESK. The CDR3 has 16 amino acids. CDR3 amino acids: CASSQDAGAPWNEQFF. DNA of the CDR3: TGTGCCAGCAGCCAAGATGCGGGAGCGCCTTGGAATGAGCAGTTCTTC.

V and J are TRBV27 and TRBJ1-1, with 9 bases matching TRBD1. In germline, CDR1 is MNHEY, CDR2 SMNVEV (reference sequence). V was clipped by 4 bases and J by 6 bases; unmatched bases: 6. This CDR3 has 14 amino acids. The CDR3, as DNA: TGTGCCAGCAGTTCGGGACAGGGTAGCCCTGAAGCTTTCTTT. Protein product: CASSSGQGSPEAFF.